This TCR beta chain was retrieved from a study of cytomegalovirus exposure and HLA in healthy donors. In the study overall: Clustering assigned about 76% of the approximately 400 genotyped donors to the Caucasian-associated ancestry cluster.

On this clone itself: No antigen is known for it.

Whole-study results and caveats: Highly shared variants forming one cluster were likely a sequencing artifact. Cytomegalovirus-associated status was assigned to some 160 TCR beta chains.

With 60 Vbeta and 13 Jbeta primers, the PCR was carried out. Under the authors' procedure: Later analysis identified some 80 million unique TCR beta chains, around 10 million shared. Measured with immunoSEQ multiplex PCR; TCRdb has only the in-frame clones, and not every one. V, J and clone size are taken as reported in that table, and D and trimming were inferred from the DNA itself. The record lists about 120,000 clones, of which the ten most abundant hold roughly 3.6%. CDR3 size: 13 residues. The junction had 4 bases not matched to a gene; V was cut back by 6 bases and J by 9 bases. The germline CDR1 and CDR2 sequences are MNHNS and SASEGT.

This receptor was taken from a man aged 25 to 45 in good health and CMV-seronegative. Material for sequencing was PBMCs. This sequence joins TRBV6-1 and TRBJ1-6, with TRBD1 matching over 8 bases. The CDR3 bases are TGTGCCAGCAGCCAGGGGGCAGTTTCACCCCTCCACTTT. Protein sequence: CASSQGAVSPLHF.